The 30 T cell receptor beta chains listed next were all sequenced from one sample in a study of blood T cell repertoires in COVID-19. Sequenced by immunoSEQ multiplex PCR; TCRdb stores in-frame clones only, minus some. The table has 90,000 to 140,000 clones, approximately 82% seen once. Source material: peripheral blood. The receptors stem from a woman of 80 years or more with acute or convalescent COVID-19.

The gene calls are TRBV28 and TRBJ2-5; TRBD1 agrees at 10 bases. The CDR3 extends over 15 amino acids. With V trimmed by 2 bases and J by 2 bases, 2 bases remained unmatched. Germline loops: CDR1 MDHEN, CDR2 SYDVKM. CDR3 loop: CASSLPGQGQETQYF. The CDR3 DNA follows: TGTGCCAGCAGTTTACCGGGACAGGGGCAAGAGACCCAGTACTTC.

The chain is built from TRBV6-5 and TRBJ1-3; D gene ambiguous. Deletions cut 9 bases from V and 0 bases from J, with 12 bases between. CDR3 length equals 14 residues. Germline values: CDR1 MNHEY, CDR2 SVGAGI. The CDR3 nucleotides read TGTGCCAGTATTGACAAGAGCTCTGGAAACACCATATATTTT. It specifies CASIDKSSGNTIYF.

The chain combines TRBV7-2 with TRBJ1-5; the D is unclear. Germline CDR1 and CDR2: SGHTA and FQGNSA. The V end was cut by 3 bases, the J end by 5 bases, with 5 bases between. CDR3 size: 12 residues. CDR3 bases: TGTGCCAGCAGCTTTCGGGATCAGCCCCAGCATTTT. This codes for CASSFRDQPQHF. The complete variable domain, with remaining parts taken from reference TRBV7-2 and TRBJ1-5, reads GAGVSQSPSNKVTEKGKDVELRCDPISGHTALYWYRQSLGQGLEFLIYFQGNSAPDKSGLPSDRFSAERTGGSVSTLTIQRTQQEDSAVYLCASSFRDQPQHFGDGTRLSIL.

The chain joins TRBV11-2 to TRBJ2-5; possible D gene TRBD2, 5 bases. V lost 3 bases and J 9 bases, leaving 14 bases between the germline ends. This CDR3 has 13 amino acids. CDR1 SGHAT and CDR2 FQNNGV come from the germline V gene. For the CDR3, the DNA is TGTGCCAGCAGCTTCCCCCCCAAGAGGGCCCAGTACTTC. Residues: CASSFPPKRAQYF.

This chain links TRBV28 with TRBJ2-2, with D perhaps TRBD2 (6 bases). Trimming shortened V by 1 base and J by 2 bases, and 14 bases separated the two germline ends. CDR3 length: 17 residues. Germline-derived CDR1 and CDR2 are MDHEN and SYDVKM. The DNA of the CDR3 is TGTGCCAGCAGTTTATCTTTACTAGCAATTAACACCGGGGAGCTGTTTTTT. This codes for CASSLSLLAINTGELFF.

V is TRBV30 and J is TRBJ1-4, with D possibly TRBD1 on 5 matching bases. The V end was cut by 1 base, the J end by 7 bases, with 25 bases between. Germline-derived CDR1 and CDR2 are GTSNPN and SVGIG (reference sequence). CDR3 size: 18 residues. CDR3 nucleotide sequence: TGTGCCTGGAGTGGATGGGGCCCAACAGGCGATAAGGGTGAAAAACTGTTTTTT. Residues: CAWSGWGPTGDKGEKLFF.

The rearrangement uses TRBV19 and TRBJ1-5; D remains ambiguous. Per germline, CDR1 LNHDA and CDR2 SQIVND (reference sequence). The CDR3 contains 15 residues. The V end was cut by 7 bases, the J end by 3 bases, with 16 bases between. The CDR3 DNA is TGTGCCAGTAAAATCCATGACGGGGACAATCAGCCCCAGCATTTT. It encodes CASKIHDGDNQPQHF.

The chain recombines TRBV5-1 with TRBJ1-1; TRBD1 agrees at 9 bases. The CDR3 is made up of 15 amino acids. Unmatched junction bases numbered 9, after V lost 4 bases and J lost 5 bases. Germline lookup yields CDR1 SGHRS and CDR2 YFSETQ. In nucleotides, the CDR3 is TGCGCCAGCAGCGTACCGGGACAGGGAGCAACTGAAGCTTTCTTT. Protein product: CASSVPGQGATEAFF.

The chain joins TRBV2 to TRBJ1-4; D may be TRBD1 (6 bases). The CDR3 consists of 15 residues. Trimming pared 4 bases from V and 5 bases from J, leaving 14 bases between. The V gene's germline CDR1 is SNHLY and CDR2 FYNNEI. The CDR3 here is CASSAQGIGNEKLFF. The CDR3 coding sequence is TGTGCCAGCAGTGCCCAGGGGATTGGGAATGAAAAACTGTTTTTT. Supplemented by reference TRBV2 and TRBJ1-4, the full variable domain reads EPEVTQTPSHQVTQMGQEVILRCVPISNHLYFYWYRQILGQKVEFLVSFYNNEISEKSEIFDDQFSVERPDGSNFTLKIRSTKLEDSAMYFCASSAQGIGNEKLFFGSGTQLSVL.

This clone was seen more than once but under ten times. This sequence joins TRBV15 and TRBJ2-2; TRBD1 aligns across 7 bases. The V and J ends lost 5 bases and 1 base, in that order; junction bases with no gene match: 4. The CDR3 spans 15 residues. Germline lookup yields CDR1 LNHNV and CDR2 YYDKDF (reference sequence). The chain's CDR3 is CATSPWTGNTGELFF. Here the CDR3 DNA reads TGTGCCACCAGCCCTTGGACAGGGAACACCGGGGAGCTGTTTTTT. Supplemented by reference TRBV15 and TRBJ2-2, the full variable domain reads DAMVIQNPRYQVTQFGKPVTLSCSQTLNHNVMYWYQQKSSQAPKLLFHYYDKDFNNEADTPDNFQSRRPNTSFCFLDIRSPGLGDTAMYLCATSPWTGNTGELFFGEGSRLTVL.

The chain carries TRBV11-2 and TRBJ2-7; tentative D call: TRBD1 (5 bases). The CDR3 covers 16 residues. Trimming removed 2 bases from V and 5 bases from J, with 19 bases in between. Germline-derived CDR1 and CDR2 are SGHAT and FQNNGV. The CDR3 coding sequence is TGTGCCAGCAGCTTAAGCTCCCAGGGATTTACCCACGAGCAGTACTTC. This sequence encodes CASSLSSQGFTHEQYF.

A word on this clone: The same CDR3 can be traced to other DNA sequences in this sample. The rearrangement links TRBV27 to TRBJ2-3; 9 nucleotides align to TRBD1. The CDR3 is 14 residues long. CDR1 MNHEY and CDR2 SMNVEV come from the germline V gene (reference sequence). J gave up 4 bases and V 6 bases, and 5 bases lay outside the gene matches. CDR3 nucleotide sequence: TGTGCCAGCAGACCGGGACAGGGCGCAGATACGCAGTATTTT. Its protein product is CASRPGQGADTQYF.

This clone showed up just once. The CDR3 DNA follows: TGTGCCAGTAGTATTGACAGGGCGATCGGGGAGCTGTTTTTT. As protein: CASSIDRAIGELFF. This chain uses TRBV19 with TRBJ2-2; 7 nucleotides line up with TRBD1. V lost 3 bases to trimming and J lost 7 bases; unmatched junction nucleotides: 5. The germline CDR1 and CDR2 sequences are LNHDA and SQIVND (reference sequence). There are 14 residues in the CDR3.

J is TRBJ2-5 and V is TRBV7-2, with 8 bases that match TRBD1. CDR1 is SGHTA, CDR2 FQGNSA, per germline. Losses at the gene ends were 3 bases for V and 4 bases for J; bases not matched to a gene: 10. This CDR3 is 16 amino acids long. The CDR3 reads CASSFQGARGGETQYF. The CDR3, as DNA: TGTGCCAGCAGCTTTCAGGGGGCGAGAGGAGGAGAGACCCAGTACTTC. The full variable domain, its missing parts supplied by reference TRBV7-2 and TRBJ2-5, is GAGVSQSPSNKVTEKGKDVELRCDPISGHTALYWYRQSLGQGLEFLIYFQGNSAPDKSGLPSDRFSAERTGGSVSTLTIQRTQQEDSAVYLCASSFQGARGGETQYFGPGTRLLVL.

This clone was picked up one time. The chain joins TRBV20-1 to TRBJ2-1; 8 bases fit TRBD2. V lost 3 bases and J lost 7; bases outside the gene matches: 14. The CDR3 length is 16 residues. Germline V gene data show CDR1 as DFQATT and CDR2 as SNEGSKA (reference sequence). The CDR3 DNA sequence: TGCAGTGCTAGTGTTGCAGCCAGCGGGAGTGTGAATGAGCAGTTCTTC. Protein sequence: CSASVAASGSVNEQFF.

The gene calls are TRBV19 and TRBJ2-5; D perhaps matches TRBD1 (5 bases). Between the trimmed V and J ends, which lost 0 bases and 5 bases, there was a span of 22 bases. Germline V gene lookup returns CDR1 LNHDA and CDR2 SQIVND (reference sequence). This CDR3 region has 18 residues. The DNA of the CDR3 is TGTGCCAGTAGTATAGACCGGACACCGAGCTTCCCCTGGGAGACCCAGTACTTC. Protein: CASSIDRTPSFPWETQYF.

The V call is TRBV5-4, the J call TRBJ1-6; no reliable D call. CDR1 is SGHNT and CDR2 is YYREEE in the germline V gene (reference sequence). V dropped 0 bases and J dropped 10 bases, with 11 bases sitting between them. The CDR3 covers 14 residues. CDR3 sequence: CASSLDSGRSPLHF. The CDR3 nucleotides are TGTGCCAGCAGCTTGGATTCCGGGAGATCACCCCTCCACTTT.

The chain uses TRBV1 and TRBJ2-3; the table calls TRBD1, which could not be checked here. TRBV1 counts as a pseudogene. The CDR3 has 17 residues. Here the CDR3 DNA reads TGCACCAGCAGCCAAGATAGGGGACACCCACGGGGAGATACGCAGTATTTT. Amino acids: CTSSQDRGHPRGDTQYF.

V is TRBV10-3 and J is TRBJ2-5, with a tentative D call TRBD1 (5 bases). Germline CDR1 is ENHRY and CDR2 is SYGVKD. This CDR3 is built from 13 residues. V lost 2 bases and J lost 5, with 9 bases in between. The CDR3 spells CAISEVRVETQYF. CDR3 nucleotide sequence: TGTGCCATCAGTGAGGTCAGGGTCGAGACCCAGTACTTC.

This clone has only a few counts. The chain employs TRBV24-1 and TRBJ1-1, with D unclear. V was clipped by 8 bases and J by 2 bases, with 11 bases between them. Germline loops: CDR1 KGHDR, CDR2 SFDVKD. The CDR3 has 13 amino acids. DNA of the CDR3: TGTGCCACCACCCTTGGCCTTAACACTGAAGCTTTCTTT. This translates into CATTLGLNTEAFF.

This clone was observed a few times. The V call is TRBV12-3 or TRBV12-4, the J call TRBJ2-2, with D unclear. With 6 bases removed from V and 3 bases from J, the gap between germline ends came to 5 bases. The CDR3 is 12 amino acids. CDR3 bases: TGTGCCAGCAGCCAGGACACCGGGGAGCTGTTTTTT. This sequence encodes CASSQDTGELFF.

V is TRBV29-1 and J is TRBJ1-4; no reliable D call. Germline lookup yields CDR1 SQVTM and CDR2 ANQGSEA. V was trimmed by 4 bases and J by 7 bases, leaving 13 bases between them. The CDR3 is 13 amino acids. The CDR3 here is CSVALGGVEKLFF. The CDR3 nucleotides are TGCAGCGTTGCCTTAGGCGGGGTTGAAAAACTGTTTTTT.

This chain uses TRBV27 with TRBJ2-7; TRBD2 might be the D (6 bases). This CDR3 contains 15 residues. The V and J ends lost 8 bases and 3 bases respectively, with 20 bases between them. Per germline, CDR1 MNHEY and CDR2 SMNVEV (reference sequence). The CDR3 protein is CASRPPKSGFYEQYF. CDR3 sequence (DNA): TGTGCCAGCCGTCCCCCCAAAAGCGGGTTCTACGAGCAGTACTTC.

The rearrangement joins TRBV28 to TRBJ1-6, with D possibly being TRBD1 (6 bases). V was cut by 5 bases and J by 8 bases, with 10 bases left in between. Germline CDR1 reads MDHEN; CDR2 reads SYDVKM. The length of the CDR3 is 13 residues. CDR3 protein: CASSRDNYSPLHF. Written as DNA, the CDR3 is TGTGCCAGCAGTCGGGACAATTATTCACCCCTCCACTTT.

This chain connects TRBV5-1 to TRBJ1-3; D is perhaps TRBD1 (5 bases). The CDR3 runs to 15 residues. V lost 0 bases to trimming and J lost 3 bases, with 10 bases between them. CDR1 is SGHRS and CDR2 is YFSETQ in the germline V gene. The CDR3 coding sequence is TGCGCCAGCAGCTTGGTGCAGGGTTTTGGAAACACCATATATTTT. This codes for CASSLVQGFGNTIYF.

The V call is TRBV10-1, the J call TRBJ2-3; 9 positions agree with TRBD1. From germline, CDR1 is WNHNN and CDR2 SYGVQD (reference sequence). Germline trimming cut 8 bases from V and 5 bases from J; bases unmatched to any gene: 5. CDR3 length equals 13 residues. This CDR3 reads CASGGQGRDTQYF. The CDR3 DNA reads TGCGCCAGCGGGGGACAGGGAAGAGATACGCAGTATTTT.

The J gene is TRBJ2-2, the V gene TRBV12-3 or TRBV12-4, with D tentatively TRBD1 (5 bases). The CDR3 is made up of 13 amino acids. The V gene lost 7 bases and the J gene lost 5 bases, with 11 bases spanning the gap. CDR3 in DNA: TGTGCCAGCAAGCCAGGGCCTACCGGGGAGCTGTTTTTT. It encodes CASKPGPTGELFF.

The CDR3 DNA reads as TGCGCCAGCAGCTTGGAGGGGGCGAATCAGCAGTACTTC. Translated: CASSLEGANQQYF. This chain joins TRBV5-1 and TRBJ2-7; TRBD1 matches at 7 bases. Germline-derived CDR1 and CDR2 are SGHRS and YFSETQ. V gave up 0 bases and J gave up 8 bases; unmatched junction bases: 5. The CDR3 consists of 13 residues.

This chain connects TRBV5-5 to TRBJ1-2; no clear D gene. The CDR3 is 13 amino acids. Germline-derived CDR1 and CDR2 are SGHKS and YYEKEE (reference sequence). Trimming stripped 0 bases from V and 4 bases from J, with 7 bases between. The CDR3 sequence: CASSLGTGYGYTF. The DNA for the CDR3 is TGTGCCAGCAGCTTGGGAACCGGCTATGGCTACACCTTC.

The chain carries TRBV7-6 and TRBJ2-1; 11 bases fit TRBD2. The length of the CDR3 is 14 residues. The V segment lost 5 bases and the J segment 9 bases; nucleotides outside the gene matches: 6. Germline assignment: CDR1 SGHVS and CDR2 FNYEAQ. The CDR3 spells CASSLTSGSVEQFF. CDR3 nucleotide sequence: TGTGCCAGCAGCCTAACTAGCGGGAGCGTTGAGCAGTTCTTC.